In its sample, the clone carrying this T cell receptor (beta chain) was seen a few times. Antigen specificity is unknown. This CDR3 comprises 15 residues. With V trimmed by 6 bases and J by 7 bases, 11 bases remained unmatched. From germline, CDR1 is MNHNS and CDR2 SASEGT. This specimen belongs to a study of cytomegalovirus exposure and HLA in healthy donors. Study-level background: Clustering assigned 70% to 85% of the roughly 420 genotyped donors to the Caucasian-associated ancestry cluster. Study results and limitations: TCR beta chains numbering under 200 were designated cytomegalovirus-associated.

PCR primers comprised 60 Vbeta and 13 Jbeta primers. The repertoire was sequenced with immunoSEQ multiplex PCR; TCRdb's copy has only in-frame clones and lacks some. The data hold 200,000 to 250,000 clones, with about three quarters observed a single time. The sequenced sample consisted of PBMCs. The J gene is TRBJ2-7, the V gene TRBV6-1, with 11 bases that match TRBD1. This sequence originates from a woman aged 55-69 years in good health and CMV-seropositive. The DNA for the CDR3 is TGTGCCAGCAGGGGGGACAGGGGGAATTTTTTAGAGCAGTACTTC. This gives the protein CASRGDRGNFLEQYF.